A few counts support the clone carrying this T cell receptor (beta chain). The antigen is not known. The data are from a study of CD8 T cell repertoires and HIV-1 epitope variants. Findings and limits, study-wide: Beta chains alone show antigen proliferation, not cytokine profile or function.

Germline CDR1 is MDHEN and CDR2 is SYDVKM. The CDR3 has 15 amino acids. V shed 1 base and J shed 3 bases, with 10 bases lying between them. Libraries were prepared by immunoSEQ multiplex PCR; TCRdb keeps only in-frame clonotypes and omits some of them. In the table there are a few thousand clones, around two thirds of which are singletons. The V and J genes are TRBV28 and TRBJ1-5, with TRBD1 as a possible D gene (5 bases). The material sequenced was cultured CD8+ T cells derived from PBMCs. The receptor's source is a male donor with HIV. CDR3: CASSLFGQPNQPQHF. The DNA for the CDR3 is TGTGCCAGCAGTTTATTCGGACAACCCAATCAGCCCCAGCATTTT.